The 18 T cell receptor beta chains below come from one sample, sequenced in a study of identical twins. From the 5' RACE reads, TCRdb called clonotypes with MiXCR, one entry per CDR3 protein. The sample carries some 790,000 distinct CDR3 sequences, roughly 18% recorded once. These data were also reused for a study on T cells expressing NK-cell markers.

The sequencing input was PBMCs. These TCRs come from a woman younger than 30 in good health.

For this clonotype: A much larger clone lies a single base off, so this may be a read error. V is TRBV5-1 and J is TRBJ2-3; a possible D gene is TRBD1 (6 bases). V lost 6 bases, J lost 4 bases, and 15 bases lay in between. Germline assignment: CDR1 SGHRS and CDR2 YFSETQ. The CDR3 covers 14 residues. The CDR3 DNA follows: TGCGCCAGCAACTTAGGACAGTCCGCAGATACGCAGTATTTT. It specifies CASNLGQSADTQYF.

The V call is TRBV11-2, the J call TRBJ2-3, with 10 bases aligning to TRBD2. V lost 1 base to trimming and J lost 6 bases; unmatched junction nucleotides: 7. The CDR3 runs 16 residues. Germline values: CDR1 SGHAT, CDR2 FQNNGV. The CDR3 reads CASSLGTSGQLDTQYF. The CDR3 nucleotides read TGTGCCAGCAGCTTAGGGACTAGCGGTCAATTGGATACGCAGTATTTT.

The chain employs TRBV7-6 and TRBJ2-2; possibly TRBD1 or TRBD2 for D (5 bases each). V was pared by 6 bases and J by 2 bases, with 16 bases between. The CDR3 covers 16 residues. CDR1 is SGHVS, CDR2 FNYEAQ, per germline. CDR3 region: CASRLTGPLNTGELFF. The CDR3 region has the DNA TGTGCCAGCAGATTGACGGGGCCACTAAACACCGGGGAGCTGTTTTTT.

This clonotype occurred a few times. The chain links TRBV7-9 to TRBJ1-1; D unresolved. V lost 1 base and J 4 bases, leaving 7 bases between the germline ends. Germline V gene data show CDR1 as SEHNR and CDR2 as FQNEAQ (reference sequence). The CDR3 length is 13 residues. CDR3 region: CASSLEAATEAFF. CDR3 coding DNA: TGTGCCAGCAGCTTAGAGGCAGCCACTGAAGCTTTCTTT.

The gene calls are TRBV10-3 and TRBJ2-7, with D unresolved. CDR1 and CDR2 (germline): ENHRY, SYGVKD. The CDR3 loop spans 12 amino acids. The ends were cut back, 5 bases at V and 3 bases at J, with 8 bases in the middle. This chain's CDR3 is CAISLSGYEQYF. In nucleotides, the CDR3 is TGTGCCATCAGTCTTAGTGGCTACGAGCAGTACTTC.

This clonotype was counted only a few times. V gene TRBV5-1 combines with J gene TRBJ2-5, with TRBD2 matching over 8 bases. This CDR3 region has 16 residues. Trimming took 0 bases from V and 2 from J; bases not matched to a gene: 6. From germline, CDR1 is SGHRS and CDR2 YFSETQ. The CDR3 protein is CASSLGTSPTQETQYF. CDR3 coding DNA: TGCGCCAGCAGCTTGGGGACTAGCCCCACACAAGAGACCCAGTACTTC.

V usage is TRBV20-1 and J usage is TRBJ2-4, with D maybe TRBD2 (5 bases). Germline CDR1 is DFQATT and CDR2 is SNEGSKA (reference sequence). V was cut by 0 bases and J by 0 bases, with 12 bases left in between. The CDR3 is 16 amino acids. The CDR3 sequence is CSARDRSGVAKNIQYF. The DNA for the CDR3 is TGCAGTGCTAGAGATCGGAGCGGAGTAGCCAAAAACATTCAGTACTTC.

This clonotype turned up a few times. The rearrangement uses TRBV7-2 and TRBJ2-1, with TRBD2 matching over 7 bases. J gave up 2 bases and V 5 bases, and 6 bases lay outside the gene matches. This CDR3 is built from 15 residues. Germline-derived CDR1 and CDR2 are SGHTA and FQGNSA. The CDR3 here is CASSRGSGAYNEQFF. The DNA for the CDR3 is TGTGCCAGCAGCCGCGGGAGCGGGGCCTACAATGAGCAGTTCTTC.

This clonotype appeared a few times. This chain uses TRBV5-6 with TRBJ2-7; 11 bases fit TRBD1. This CDR3 has 13 amino acids. Germline CDR1 SGHDT, CDR2 YYEEEE. V gave up 3 bases and J gave up 5 bases; unmatched junction bases: 1. CDR3 in amino acids: CASSWDRGNEQYF. CDR3 nucleotide sequence: TGTGCCAGCAGCTGGGACAGGGGGAACGAGCAGTACTTC.

The V and J genes are TRBV29-1 and TRBJ2-1, with a possible D match to TRBD1 (6 bases). Germline values: CDR1 SQVTM, CDR2 ANQGSEA. The CDR3 runs to 14 residues. Trimming removed 7 bases from V and 8 bases from J, with 21 bases in between. The CDR3 nucleotides read TGCAGCGCGGAAGGGCAGGGGCTCGGGCATGAGCAGTTCTTC. Protein sequence: CSAEGQGLGHEQFF.

CDR3 sequence: CASSPLEGTDTQYF. DNA of the CDR3: TGTGCCAGCTCACCATTGGAGGGTACAGATACGCAGTATTTT. The chain combines TRBV18 with TRBJ2-3, with a weak D call TRBD2 (6 bases). V shed 2 bases and J shed 3 bases, with 9 bases lying between them. The germline V gene encodes CDR1 KGHSH and CDR2 LQKENI. There are 14 residues in the CDR3.

In this sample, this clonotype turned up a few times. V and J are TRBV7-9 and TRBJ2-3; D is unresolved. The V and J ends lost 0 bases and 2 bases respectively, with 15 bases between them. The CDR3 is made up of 17 amino acids. The germline V gene has CDR1 SEHNR and CDR2 FQNEAQ (reference sequence). The chain's CDR3 is CASSLALTLGPTDTQYF. The CDR3 region has the DNA TGTGCCAGCAGCTTAGCGCTGACCCTGGGCCCCACAGATACGCAGTATTTT.

The genes are TRBV7-2 and TRBJ2-3; D uncertain. The CDR3 is made up of 15 amino acids. The germline gives CDR1 SGHTA, CDR2 FQGNSA. The V gene lost 2 bases and the J gene lost 1 base, with 10 bases spanning the gap. This CDR3 is CASSLRKLGTDTQYF. In nucleotides, the CDR3 is TGTGCCAGCAGCTTAAGAAAGCTCGGCACAGATACGCAGTATTTT.

This clonotype has a count of ten or more. This chain links TRBV20-1 with TRBJ1-5, with 7 bases matching TRBD1. The J segment lost 0 bases and the V segment lost 2 bases, leaving 4 bases of the junction unmatched. Germline lookup yields CDR1 DFQATT and CDR2 SNEGSKA (reference sequence). CDR3 length: 15 amino acids. CDR3 in amino acids: CSARRQGNSNQPQHF. CDR3 DNA sequence: TGCAGTGCTAGACGACAGGGCAATAGCAATCAGCCCCAGCATTTT.

The chain links TRBV3-1 to TRBJ2-7, with D perhaps assigned TRBD1 or TRBD2 (5 bases each). Trimming stripped 4 bases from V and 1 base from J, with 14 bases between. This CDR3 contains 15 residues. Looked up from germline, CDR1 is LGHDT and CDR2 is YNNKEL (reference sequence). The CDR3: CASSLGVGASYEQYF. CDR3 nucleotides: TGTGCCAGCAGCCTGGGGGTTGGGGCGTCCTACGAGCAGTACTTC.

This clonotype was seen more than once but under ten times. Germline is not matched at one junction end, which may reflect a read error. The rearrangement joins TRBV7-7 to TRBJ2-3, with 8 bases that match TRBD2. The germline gives CDR1 SSHAT, CDR2 FNYEAQ (reference sequence). CDR3 length: 17 amino acids. CDR3 amino acids: CASSYLPAGASTDTQYF. CDR3 bases: TGTGCTAGCAGCTATCTTCCAGCGGGGGCCAGCACAGATACGCAGTATTTT.

CDR3 protein: CASEAGQGISETQYF. Here the CDR3 DNA reads TGTGCCAGCGAAGCCGGACAGGGAATTTCGGAGACCCAGTACTTC. This sequence joins TRBV6-2 or TRBV6-3 and TRBJ2-5, with 8 positions matching TRBD1. Germline V gene sequence: CDR1 MNHEY, CDR2 SVGEGT. The CDR3 contains 15 residues. V dropped 8 bases and J dropped 5; count of bases not matched to a gene: 13.

V usage is TRBV7-9 and J usage is TRBJ1-3; D is undetermined. The CDR3 covers 16 residues. In germline, CDR1 is SEHNR, CDR2 FQNEAQ (reference sequence). V was shortened by 4 bases and J by 1 base, with 14 bases between the two germline ends. The CDR3 nucleotides read TGTGCCAGCAGCTCCCCGGGCCCGAGGTCTGGAAACACCATATATTTT. Protein product: CASSSPGPRSGNTIYF.